This T cell receptor beta chain was identified in a study of blood T cell repertoires in COVID-19. The ends were cut back, 1 base at V and 0 bases at J, with 8 bases in the middle. Per the germline V gene, CDR1 is SGHRS and CDR2 is YFSETQ. The CDR3 has 15 residues. In the original workflow: Amplification from reference gene primers served as the basis for estimated nucleated cell counts. Clones were read by immunoSEQ multiplex PCR, and TCRdb kept only the in-frame ones, dropping some. V and J calls and clone size follow that table, whereas D and trimming were derived from the DNA. The sample shows almost 500,000 clones, about nine tenths of them seen only once.

The receptor was derived from a woman aged 55-69 years who had recovered from COVID-19. The sample comprised PBMCs or T cells enriched from blood (not recorded which). The chain combines TRBV5-1 with TRBJ2-4, with D perhaps matching TRBD1 (5 bases). As DNA, the CDR3 is TGCGCCAGCAGCTTGAGACAGCTAGCCAAAAACATTCAGTACTTC. The encoded protein is CASSLRQLAKNIQYF.